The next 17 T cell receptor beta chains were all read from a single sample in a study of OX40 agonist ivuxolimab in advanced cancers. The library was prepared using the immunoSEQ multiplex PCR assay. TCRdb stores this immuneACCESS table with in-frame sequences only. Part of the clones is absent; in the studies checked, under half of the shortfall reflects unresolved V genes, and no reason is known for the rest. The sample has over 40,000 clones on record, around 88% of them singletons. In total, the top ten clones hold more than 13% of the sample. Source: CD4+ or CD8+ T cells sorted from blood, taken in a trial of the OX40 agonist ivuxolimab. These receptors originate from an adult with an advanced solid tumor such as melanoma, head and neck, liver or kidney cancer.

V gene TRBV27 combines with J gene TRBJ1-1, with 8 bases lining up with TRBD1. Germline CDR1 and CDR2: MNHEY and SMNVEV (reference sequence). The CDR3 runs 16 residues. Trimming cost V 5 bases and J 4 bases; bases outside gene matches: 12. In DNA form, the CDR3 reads TGTGCCAGCAGTAGCCCCTCAGGGGGCTGGGGCACTGAAGCTTTCTTT. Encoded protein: CASSSPSGGWGTEAFF.

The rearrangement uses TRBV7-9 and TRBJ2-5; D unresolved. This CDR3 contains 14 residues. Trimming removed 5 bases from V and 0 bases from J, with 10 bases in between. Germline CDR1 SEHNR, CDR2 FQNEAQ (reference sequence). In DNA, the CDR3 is TGTGCCAGCAGCCAGACAAACTACCAAGAGACCCAGTACTTC. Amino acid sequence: CASSQTNYQETQYF.

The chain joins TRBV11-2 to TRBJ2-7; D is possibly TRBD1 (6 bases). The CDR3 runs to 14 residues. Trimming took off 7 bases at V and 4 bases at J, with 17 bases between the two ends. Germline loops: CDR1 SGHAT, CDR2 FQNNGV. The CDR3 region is CASTNLGQEYEQYF. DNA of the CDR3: TGTGCCAGCACCAATCTGGGACAAGAGTACGAGCAGTACTTC.

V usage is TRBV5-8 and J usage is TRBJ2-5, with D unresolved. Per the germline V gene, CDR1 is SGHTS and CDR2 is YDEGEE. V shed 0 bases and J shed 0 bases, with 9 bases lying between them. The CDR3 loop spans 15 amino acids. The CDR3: CASSLGLADQETQYF. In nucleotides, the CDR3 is TGTGCCAGCAGCTTGGGGTTGGCAGACCAAGAGACCCAGTACTTC.

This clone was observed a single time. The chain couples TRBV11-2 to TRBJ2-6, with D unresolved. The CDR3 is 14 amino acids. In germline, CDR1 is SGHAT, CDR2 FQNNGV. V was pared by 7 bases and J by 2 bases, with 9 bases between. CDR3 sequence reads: CASTVYAGANVLTF. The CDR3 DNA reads TGTGCCAGCACCGTCTATGCTGGGGCCAACGTCCTGACTTTC.

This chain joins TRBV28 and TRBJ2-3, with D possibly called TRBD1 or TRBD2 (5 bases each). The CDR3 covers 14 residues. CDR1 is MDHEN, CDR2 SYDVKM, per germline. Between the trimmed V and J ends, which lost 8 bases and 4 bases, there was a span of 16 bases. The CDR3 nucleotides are TGTGCCAGCGAGTCGCGGGCAGGGTCAGATACGCAGTATTTT. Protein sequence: CASESRAGSDTQYF. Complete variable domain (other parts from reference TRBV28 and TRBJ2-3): DVKVTQSSRYLVKRTGEKVFLECVQDMDHENMFWYRQDPGLGLRLIYFSYDVKMKEKGDIPEGYSVSREKKERFSLILESASTNQTSMYLCASESRAGSDTQYFGPGTRLTVL.

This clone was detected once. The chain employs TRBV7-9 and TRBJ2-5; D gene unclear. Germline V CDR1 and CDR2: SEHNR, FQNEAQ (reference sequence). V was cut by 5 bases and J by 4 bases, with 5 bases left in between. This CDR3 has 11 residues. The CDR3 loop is CASSPRETQYF. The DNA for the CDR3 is TGTGCCAGCAGCCCTCGAGAGACCCAGTACTTC. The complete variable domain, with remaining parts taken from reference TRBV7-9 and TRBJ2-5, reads DTGVSQNPRHKITKRGQNVTFRCDPISEHNRLYWYRQTLGQGPEFLTYFQNEAQLEKSRLLSDRFSAERPKGSFSTLEIQRTEQGDSAMYLCASSPRETQYFGPGTRLLVL.

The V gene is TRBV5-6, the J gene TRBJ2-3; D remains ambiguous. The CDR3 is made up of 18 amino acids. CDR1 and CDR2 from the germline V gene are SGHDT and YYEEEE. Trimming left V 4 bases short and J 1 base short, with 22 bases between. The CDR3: CASSPWYGSRPGTDTQYF. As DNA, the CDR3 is TGTGCCAGCAGCCCCTGGTACGGCTCCCGCCCCGGCACAGATACGCAGTATTTT.

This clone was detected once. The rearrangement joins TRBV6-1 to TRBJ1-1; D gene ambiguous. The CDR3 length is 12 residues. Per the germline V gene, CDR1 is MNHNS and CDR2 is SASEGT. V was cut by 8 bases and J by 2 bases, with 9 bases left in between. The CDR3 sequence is CASHELNTEAFF. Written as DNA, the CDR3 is TGTGCCAGCCATGAACTAAACACTGAAGCTTTCTTT.

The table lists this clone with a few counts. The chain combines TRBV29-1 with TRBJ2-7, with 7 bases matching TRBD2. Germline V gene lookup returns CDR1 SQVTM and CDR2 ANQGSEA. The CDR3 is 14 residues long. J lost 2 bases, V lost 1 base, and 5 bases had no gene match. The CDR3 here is CSVEVSSGTYEQYF. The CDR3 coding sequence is TGCAGCGTTGAAGTGTCTAGCGGAACCTACGAGCAGTACTTC.

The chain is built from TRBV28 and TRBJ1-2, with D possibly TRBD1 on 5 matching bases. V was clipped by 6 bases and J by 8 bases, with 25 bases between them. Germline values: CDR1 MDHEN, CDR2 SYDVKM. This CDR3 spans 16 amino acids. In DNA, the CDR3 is TGTGCCAGCAGAGCCGTTATAGGGGCTCGCGACGGCGGCTACACCTTC. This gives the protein CASRAVIGARDGGYTF.

CDR3: CASSQQGAGANVLTF. CDR3 bases: TGTGCCAGCAGCCAACAGGGGGCTGGGGCCAACGTCCTGACTTTC. V and J are TRBV7-3 and TRBJ2-6; 8 bases are shared with TRBD1. Germline trimming cut 5 bases from V and 2 bases from J; bases unmatched to any gene: 2. CDR1 SGHTA and CDR2 FQGTGA come from the germline V gene. This CDR3 is 15 amino acids long.

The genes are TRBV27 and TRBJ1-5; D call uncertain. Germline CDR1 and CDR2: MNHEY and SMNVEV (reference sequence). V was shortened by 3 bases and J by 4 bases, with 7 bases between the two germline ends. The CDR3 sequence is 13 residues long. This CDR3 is CASSLVFNQPQHF. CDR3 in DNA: TGTGCCAGCAGTTTGGTTTTTAATCAGCCCCAGCATTTT.

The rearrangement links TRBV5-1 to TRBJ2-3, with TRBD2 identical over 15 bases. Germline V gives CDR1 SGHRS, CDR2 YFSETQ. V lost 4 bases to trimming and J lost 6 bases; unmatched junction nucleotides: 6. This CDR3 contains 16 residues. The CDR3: CASSGGLAGGPDTQYF. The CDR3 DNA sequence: TGCGCCAGCAGCGGCGGACTAGCGGGAGGGCCGGATACGCAGTATTTT.

The CDR3 coding sequence is TGTGCCAGCTCCATCACCATCCCAGGGGACCAAGAGACCCAGTACTTC. Protein: CASSITIPGDQETQYF. The chain links TRBV18 to TRBJ2-5; D might be TRBD1 (6 bases). This CDR3 comprises 16 residues. Trimming took off 6 bases at V and 0 bases at J, with 17 bases between the two ends. Germline V gives CDR1 KGHSH, CDR2 LQKENI.

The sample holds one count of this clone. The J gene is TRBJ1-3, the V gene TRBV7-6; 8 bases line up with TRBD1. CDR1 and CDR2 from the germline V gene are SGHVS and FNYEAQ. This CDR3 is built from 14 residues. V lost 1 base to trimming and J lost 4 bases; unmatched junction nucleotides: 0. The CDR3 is CASSLGTGGNTIYF. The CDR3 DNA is TGTGCCAGCAGCTTAGGGACAGGGGGAAACACCATATATTTT.

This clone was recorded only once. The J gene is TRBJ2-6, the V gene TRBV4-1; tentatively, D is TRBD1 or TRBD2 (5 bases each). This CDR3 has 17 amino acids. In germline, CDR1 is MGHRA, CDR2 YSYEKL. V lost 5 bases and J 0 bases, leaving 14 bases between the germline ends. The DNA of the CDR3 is TGCGCCAGCAGCGGGGACGGATACCTCTCTGGGGCCAACGTCCTGACTTTC. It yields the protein CASSGDGYLSGANVLTF.